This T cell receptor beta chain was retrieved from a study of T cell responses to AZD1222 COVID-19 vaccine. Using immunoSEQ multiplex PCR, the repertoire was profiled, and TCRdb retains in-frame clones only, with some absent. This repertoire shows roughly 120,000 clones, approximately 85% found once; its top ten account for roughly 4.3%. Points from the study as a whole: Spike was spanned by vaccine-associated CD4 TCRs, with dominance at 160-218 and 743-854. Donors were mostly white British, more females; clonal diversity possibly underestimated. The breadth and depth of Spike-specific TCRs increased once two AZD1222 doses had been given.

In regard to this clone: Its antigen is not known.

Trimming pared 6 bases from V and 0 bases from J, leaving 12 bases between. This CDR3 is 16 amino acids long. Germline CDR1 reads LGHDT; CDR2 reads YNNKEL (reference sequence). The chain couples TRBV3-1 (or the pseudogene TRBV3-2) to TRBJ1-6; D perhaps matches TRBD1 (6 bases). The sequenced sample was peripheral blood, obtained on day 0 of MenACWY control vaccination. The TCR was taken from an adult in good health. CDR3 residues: CASRPGTSSYNSPLHF. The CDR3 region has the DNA TGTGCCAGCAGACCAGGGACAAGCTCCTATAATTCACCCCTCCACTTT.